Listed below are T cell receptor beta chains from one sample, sequenced in a study of blood T cells in healthy people across ages. Each CDR3 protein is one row after TCRdb ran MiXCR on the 5' RACE reads. The sample contains about 1.7 million distinct CDR3 sequences, 28% of which appear only once. Material: blood. The receptors here all came from a woman under 40 in good health. CDR3s include the opening cysteine and the closing phenylalanine or tryptophan. A D gene is named only where the DNA matches it firmly. Expanded clones get a size class; other rows say once, few or many, or leave the size out.

TRBV10-3,NA,TRBJ2-1,NA,CASSGGANNEQFF,TGTGCCAGCTCGGGGGGCGCCAACAATGAGCAGTTCTTC
TRBV2,NA,TRBJ2-3,TRBD1,CASRPQGGTDTQYF,TGTGCCAGCAGACCGCAGGGGGGCACAGATACGCAGTATTTT
TRBV7-9,few,TRBJ2-3,NA,CASSTRGTPDGTQYF,TGTGCCAGCAGCACTCGCGGGACACCTGACGGTACGCAGTATTTT
TRBV20-1,NA,TRBJ1-1,NA,CSALLWGARGNTEAFF,TGCAGTGCCCTCCTATGGGGGGCTCGGGGGAACACTGAAGCTTTCTTT
TRBV7-2,NA,TRBJ2-3,NA,CASSLRQGLTDTQYF,TGTGCCAGCAGCTTAAGGCAGGGCCTAACGGATACGCAGTATTTT
TRBV5-1,NA,TRBJ2-2,NA,CASSLEGGGAGELFF,TGCGCCAGCAGCTTGGAAGGTGGGGGCGCCGGGGAGCTGTTTTTT
TRBV15,few,TRBJ1-3,NA,CATSRAPQASGNTIYF,TGTGCCACCAGCAGAGCTCCACAGGCCTCTGGAAACACCATATATTTT
TRBV7-2,few,TRBJ2-7,NA,CASSLTIEQYF,TGTGCCAGCAGCTTGACTATCGAGCAGTACTTC
TRBV4-3,few,TRBJ2-4,NA,CASSQEAGRGMDIQYF,TGCGCCAGCAGCCAAGAAGCCGGACGGGGGATGGACATTCAGTACTTC
TRBV12-3/TRBV12-4,few,TRBJ2-4,TRBD1,CASSLGDRAGIQYF,TGTGCCAGCAGTTTAGGAGACAGGGCGGGCATTCAGTACTTC
TRBV12-3/TRBV12-4,NA,TRBJ2-3,NA,CASSLGSGVGPDTQYF,TGTGCCAGCAGTTTGGGTAGCGGAGTGGGACCAGATACGCAGTATTTT
TRBV2,NA,TRBJ2-1,NA,CASMRGGSYNEQFF,TGTGCCAGCATGCGCGGCGGCTCCTACAATGAGCAGTTCTTC
TRBV29-1,many,TRBJ2-7,NA,CSVAGVTYEQYF,TGCAGCGTTGCGGGAGTCACCTACGAGCAGTACTTC
TRBV7-6,few,TRBJ2-5,TRBD2,CACSLAGLDQETQYF,TGTGCCTGCAGTCTAGCGGGATTAGACCAAGAGACCCAGTACTTC
TRBV7-2,many,TRBJ2-7,NA,CASTPGGSRSYEQYF,TGTGCCAGCACCCCCGGAGGTTCGAGGTCTTACGAGCAGTACTTC
TRBV20-1,NA,TRBJ2-2,TRBD2,CSASSGRSIGDTGELFF,TGCAGTGCGTCTAGCGGGAGAAGTATCGGGGACACCGGGGAGCTGTTTTTT
TRBV24-1,few,TRBJ2-3,TRBD2,CATSPAGTSGSTDTQYF,TGTGCCACCAGTCCCGCCGGGACTAGCGGGAGTACAGATACGCAGTATTTT
TRBV6-6,many,TRBJ2-7,NA,CASVGAGIYEQYF,TGTGCCAGCGTCGGGGCAGGGATCTACGAGCAGTACTTC
TRBV6-6,NA,TRBJ2-5,TRBD2,CASKGGGDQETQYF,TGTGCCAGCAAGGGCGGGGGGGACCAAGAGACCCAGTACTTC
TRBV7-2,few,TRBJ1-1,NA,CASSAPGQLRNTEAFF,TGTGCCAGCAGCGCTCCGGGACAACTTAGAAACACTGAAGCTTTCTTT
TRBV10-2,once,TRBJ2-7,NA,CASSNPSERRMVEQYF,TGCGCCAGCAGTAACCCGTCTGAGCGGCGAATGGTCGAGCAGTACTTC
TRBV6-5,NA,TRBJ1-1,NA,CASSYSRKGEAFF,TGTGCCAGCAGTTACTCGAGGAAGGGGGAAGCTTTCTTT
TRBV4-1,few,TRBJ1-2,NA,CASSQESDSRYGYTF,TGCGCCAGCAGCCAAGAGTCGGACAGCCGCTATGGCTACACCTTC
TRBV2,NA,TRBJ1-1,NA,CASRSEWNTEAFF,TGTGCCAGCAGGAGCGAGTGGAACACTGAAGCTTTCTTT
TRBV27,few,TRBJ1-4,NA,CASSQRIANEKLFF,TGTGCCAGCAGTCAAAGGATCGCTAATGAAAAACTGTTTTTT
TRBV7-2,NA,TRBJ2-3,NA,CASSYRVSSTDTQYF,TGTGCCAGCAGCTACAGGGTGTCTAGCACAGATACGCAGTATTTT
TRBV7-9,few,TRBJ2-5,TRBD1,CASSGTGEYGQYF,TGTGCCAGCAGCGGGACAGGGGAGTACGGGCAGTACTTC
TRBV18,NA,TRBJ2-7,TRBD1,CASSRDSASYEQYF,TGTGCCAGCTCACGGGACAGTGCCTCCTACGAGCAGTACTTC
TRBV4-1,NA,TRBJ2-5,TRBD2,CASSQDWGAGEGETQYF,TGCGCCAGCAGCCAAGATTGGGGAGCGGGGGAAGGGGAGACCCAGTACTTC
TRBV11-2,many,TRBJ2-1,TRBD2,CASSLTQGGVVFF,TGTGCCAGCAGCTTAACCCAGGGAGGGGTTGTGTTCTTC
TRBV5-1,NA,TRBJ2-5,TRBD2,CASSLQRGEETQYF,TGCGCCAGCAGCCTTCAGCGGGGAGAGGAGACCCAGTACTTC
TRBV10-3,few,TRBJ1-2,NA,CAIRSMDNYGYTF,TGTGCCATCAGGTCAATGGACAACTATGGCTACACCTTC
TRBV6-5,NA,TRBJ1-1,NA,CASSYPTRDPTEAFF,TGTGCCAGCAGTTACCCTACGAGGGACCCAACTGAAGCTTTCTTT
TRBV10-3,NA,TRBJ1-1,NA,CAISEYDTNPEAFF,TGTGCCATCAGTGAGTACGACACGAACCCTGAAGCTTTCTTT
TRBV20-1,NA,TRBJ2-5,NA,CSALRRETQYF,TGCAGTGCCCTCCGTAGGGAGACCCAGTACTTC
TRBV7-3,NA,TRBJ2-1,NA,CASSPWVGAEQFF,TGTGCCAGCAGCCCCTGGGTGGGGGCTGAGCAGTTCTTC
TRBV6-5,few,TRBJ2-7,TRBD2,CASSTPSGMEYEQYF,TGTGCCAGCAGTACCCCTAGCGGGATGGAGTACGAGCAGTACTTC
TRBV7-9,NA,TRBJ2-3,TRBD2,CASSLVASGGHTDTQYF,TGTGCCAGCAGCTTAGTGGCTAGCGGGGGACACACAGATACGCAGTATTTT
TRBV10-3,many,TRBJ2-5,TRBD1,CAIGQGAGETQYF,TGTGCCATCGGACAGGGGGCAGGTGAGACCCAGTACTTC
TRBV29-1,NA,TRBJ1-4,TRBD1,CSVGTGNEKLFF,TGCAGCGTTGGGACAGGGAACGAAAAACTGTTTTTT
TRBV2,NA,TRBJ2-5,NA,CASTPRRETQYF,TGTGCCAGCACCCCTCGAAGGGAGACCCAGTACTTC
TRBV15,NA,TRBJ2-6,NA,CATSREAQSDSGANVLTF,TGTGCCACCAGCAGAGAAGCACAGTCTGACTCTGGGGCCAACGTCCTGACTTTC
TRBV10-2,few,TRBJ2-7,TRBD2,CASSEELAGSYEQYF,TGCGCCAGCAGTGAGGAGTTAGCGGGATCCTACGAGCAGTACTTC
TRBV7-9,few,TRBJ2-3,NA,CASSHRDFTDTQYF,TGTGCCAGCAGCCACCGGGACTTCACAGATACGCAGTATTTT
TRBV2,few,TRBJ2-7,NA,CASSAFGGPGYEQYF,TGTGCCAGCAGTGCATTCGGGGGCCCAGGCTACGAGCAGTACTTC
TRBV7-9,few,TRBJ1-6,NA,CASSLNEYNSPLHF,TGTGCCAGCAGCTTAAATGAGTATAATTCACCCCTCCACTTT
TRBV28,many,TRBJ2-7,NA,CASSSNRQIYEQYF,TGTGCCAGCAGTTCCAACCGACAGATCTACGAGCAGTACTTC
TRBV7-2,few,TRBJ2-5,TRBD1,CASSPGQEVETQYF,TGTGCCAGCAGCCCCGGACAGGAGGTAGAGACCCAGTACTTC
TRBV2,few,TRBJ1-6,NA,CASSWAAYYSPLHF,TGTGCCAGCAGTTGGGCCGCGTACTATTCACCCCTCCACTTT
TRBV4-3,NA,TRBJ1-4,NA,CASSQEGGPPSEKLFF,TGCGCCAGCAGCCAAGAGGGGGGGCCCCCAAGCGAAAAACTGTTTTTT